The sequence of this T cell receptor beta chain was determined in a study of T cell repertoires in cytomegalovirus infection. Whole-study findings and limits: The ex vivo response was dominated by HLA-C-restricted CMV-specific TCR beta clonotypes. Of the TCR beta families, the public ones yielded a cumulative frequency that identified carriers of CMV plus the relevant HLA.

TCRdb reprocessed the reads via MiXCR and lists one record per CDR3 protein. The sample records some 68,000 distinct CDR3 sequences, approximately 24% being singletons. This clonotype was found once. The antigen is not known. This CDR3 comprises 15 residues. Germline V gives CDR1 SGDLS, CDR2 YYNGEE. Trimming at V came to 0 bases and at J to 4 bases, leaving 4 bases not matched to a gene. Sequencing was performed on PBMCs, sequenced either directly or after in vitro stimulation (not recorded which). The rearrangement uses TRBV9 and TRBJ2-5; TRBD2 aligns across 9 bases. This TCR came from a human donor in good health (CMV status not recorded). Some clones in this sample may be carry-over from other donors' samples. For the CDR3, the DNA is TGTGCCAGCAGCGTAGCTGGCGGGAGGGGAGAGACCCAGTACTTC. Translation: CASSVAGGRGETQYF.